This T cell receptor beta chain was captured by sequencing in a study of cytomegalovirus exposure and HLA in healthy donors. Study outcomes and limitations: In a later analysis, donors in an Asian-associated ancestry cluster reportedly had fewer N-insertions in productive TCRs than the cohort mean. 87-base-pair reads could not separate some V segments, including TRBV6-2 and TRBV6-3.

A note on this clone: Its antigen is as yet unknown.

This CDR3 region has 15 residues. V lost 4 bases to trimming and J lost 1 base; unmatched junction nucleotides: 1. CDR1 and CDR2 from the germline V gene are SGHRS and YFSETQ. Researchers ran the PCR with 60 Vbeta and 13 Jbeta primers. Clones were sequenced by immunoSEQ multiplex PCR, and TCRdb holds only the in-frame ones, with some missing. The data contain approximately 180,000 clones, 70% to 85% of them singletons. The sequence was collected from a woman in her sixties in good health and CMV-seropositive. The V gene is TRBV5-1, the J gene TRBJ1-5; 11 bases are shared with TRBD1. Sequencing was carried out using PBMCs. The CDR3: CASSRTGGSNQPQHF. CDR3 nucleotides: TGCGCCAGCAGCAGGACAGGGGGCAGCAATCAGCCCCAGCATTTT.